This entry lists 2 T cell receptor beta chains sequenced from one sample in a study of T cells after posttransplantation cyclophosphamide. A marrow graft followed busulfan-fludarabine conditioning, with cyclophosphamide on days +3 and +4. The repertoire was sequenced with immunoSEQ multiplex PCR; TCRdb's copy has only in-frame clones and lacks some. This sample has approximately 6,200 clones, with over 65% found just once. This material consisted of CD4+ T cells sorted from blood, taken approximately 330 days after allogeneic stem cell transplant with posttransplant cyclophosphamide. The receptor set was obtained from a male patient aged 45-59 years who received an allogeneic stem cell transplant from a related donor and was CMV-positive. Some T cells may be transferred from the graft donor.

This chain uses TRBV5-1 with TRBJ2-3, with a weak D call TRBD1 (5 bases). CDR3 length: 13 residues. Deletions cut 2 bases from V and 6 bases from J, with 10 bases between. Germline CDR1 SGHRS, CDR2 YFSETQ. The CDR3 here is CASSFWGRDTQYF. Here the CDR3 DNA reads TGCGCCAGCAGCTTTTGGGGCAGGGATACGCAGTATTTT.

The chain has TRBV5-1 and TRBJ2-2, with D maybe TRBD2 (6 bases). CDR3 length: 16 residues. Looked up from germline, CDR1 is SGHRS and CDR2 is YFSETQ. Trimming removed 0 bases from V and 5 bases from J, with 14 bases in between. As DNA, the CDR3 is TGCGCCAGCAGCTTGGCGGCGGGGCGGAGGACCGGGGAGCTGTTTTTT. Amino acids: CASSLAAGRRTGELFF.